The entry that follows covers one TCR beta chain sequence. CDR3 size: 18 residues. Germline-derived CDR1 and CDR2 are SGHAT and FQNNGV. This sample is part of a study of monozygotic twins with inflammatory bowel disease. TCRdb re-called the 5' RACE reads; every CDR3 protein appears as one record, without DNA. The listing records hundreds of thousands of distinct CDR3 sequences. The chain has TRBV11-2 and TRBJ2-3; TCRdb returns TRBD2, unconfirmable since there is no DNA. The source of this sequence is a human donor with ulcerative colitis or Crohn's disease, or a healthy co-twin of an affected twin (not recorded which). Sample: blood. CDR3 protein: CASSPLLMERGWSDTQYF.